This note documents a single T cell receptor beta chain sequence. Its antigen is unidentified. Sequenced by immunoSEQ multiplex PCR; TCRdb stores in-frame clones only, minus some. The repertoire holds fewer than 75,000 clones, with roughly 78% as singletons. This sample was taken from a study of T cell repertoires and HLA-DP antigens. This CDR3 comprises 17 residues. J was trimmed by 6 bases and V by 4 bases; bases with no gene match: 9. Germline V gives CDR1 SGHNT, CDR2 YENEEA. Sequenced material: CD4+ T cells from PBMCs. The source is a man in his 60s in good health and CMV-seronegative. The chain has TRBV11-3 and TRBJ2-2, with TRBD1 matching 12 bases. Here the CDR3 reads CASSSFLRDRGPGELFF. In DNA, the CDR3 is TGTGCCAGCAGCTCATTCCTCCGGGACAGGGGGCCCGGGGAGCTGTTTTTT.